This TCR beta chain was recorded in a study of CD8 T cells in Susac syndrome. General study points: The authors acknowledged that the study's TCR sequencing and HLA analysis involved relatively few individuals.

TEMRA cells were FACS-enriched and CD8+ and CD4+ T cells negatively isolated. RNA amounts of 0.5 to 1 ug underwent reverse transcription with random hexamers. Amplification of TCR beta CDR3 was carried out by immunoSEQ multiplex PCR, which covered 54 Vbeta and 13 Jbeta segments. TCRdb called the immunoSEQ multiplex PCR reads again in MiXCR, with one record for every CDR3 protein. Among about 150,000 distinct CDR3 sequences, approximately 95% were seen once, and the ten largest hold over 0.1%. This clonotype has just a few counts. Its cognate antigen is unknown. This receptor was obtained from a human donor with multiple sclerosis. Sequencing was carried out using CD4+ T cells from PBMCs.

CDR3 in amino acids: CASSLTGAGSYEQYF. CDR3 DNA: TGTGCCAGCAGTTTGACGGGTGCAGGCTCCTACGAGCAGTACTTC. The chain has TRBV27 and TRBJ2-7; D not resolved. CDR1 is MNHEY, CDR2 SMNVEV, per germline (reference sequence). This CDR3 has 15 amino acids. The ends were cut back, 3 bases at V and 0 bases at J, with 12 bases in the middle.